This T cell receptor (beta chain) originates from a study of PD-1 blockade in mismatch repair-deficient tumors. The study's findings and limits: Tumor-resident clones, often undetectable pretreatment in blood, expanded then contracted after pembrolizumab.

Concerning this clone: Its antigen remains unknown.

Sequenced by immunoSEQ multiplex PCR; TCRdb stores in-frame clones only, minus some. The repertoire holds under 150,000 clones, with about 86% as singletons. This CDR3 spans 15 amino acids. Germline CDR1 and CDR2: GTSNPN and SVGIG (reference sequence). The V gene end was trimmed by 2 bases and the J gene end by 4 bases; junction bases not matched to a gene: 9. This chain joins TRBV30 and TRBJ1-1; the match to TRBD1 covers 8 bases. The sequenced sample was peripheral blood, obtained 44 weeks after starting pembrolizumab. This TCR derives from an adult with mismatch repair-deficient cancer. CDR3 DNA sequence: TGTGCCTGGAGTCGAGGGACAGGTAGGAGCACTGAAGCTTTCTTT. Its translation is CAWSRGTGRSTEAFF.